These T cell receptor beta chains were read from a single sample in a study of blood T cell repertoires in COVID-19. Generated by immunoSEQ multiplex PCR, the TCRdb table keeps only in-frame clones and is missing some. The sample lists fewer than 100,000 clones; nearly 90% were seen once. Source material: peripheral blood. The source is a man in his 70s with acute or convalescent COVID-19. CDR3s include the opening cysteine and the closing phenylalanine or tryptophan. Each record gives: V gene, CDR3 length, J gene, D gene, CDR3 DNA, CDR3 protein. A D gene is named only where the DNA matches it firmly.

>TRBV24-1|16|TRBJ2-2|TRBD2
TGTGCCACCAGTGATGTCCGGGGGGCGAACACCGGGGAGCTGTTTTTT
CATSDVRGANTGELFF
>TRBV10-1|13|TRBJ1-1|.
TGCGCCAGCAGTGGCAGGTTGAACACTGAAGCTTTCTTT
CASSGRLNTEAFF
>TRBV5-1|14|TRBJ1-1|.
TGCGCCAGCAGCTTGGCCCCGGGGGGTATGCAAGCTTTCTTT
CASSLAPGGMQAFF
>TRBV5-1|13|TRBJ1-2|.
TGCGCCAGCAGCTTGGATGTCGGGTATGGCTACACCTTC
CASSLDVGYGYTF
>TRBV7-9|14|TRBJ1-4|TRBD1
TGTGCCAGCAGCTCGGGACAGGTGCATGAAAAACTGTTTTTT
CASSSGQVHEKLFF
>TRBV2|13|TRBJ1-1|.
TGTGCCAGCAGCTGGAGCCAGAACACTGAAGCTTTCTTT
CASSWSQNTEAFF
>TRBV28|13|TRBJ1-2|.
TGTGCCAGCTTACAGGACAGAAACTATGGCTACACCTTC
CASLQDRNYGYTF
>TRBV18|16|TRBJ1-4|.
TGTGCCAGCTCACCAGCGCCGACAGTGGTTAATGAAAAACTGTTTTTT
CASSPAPTVVNEKLFF
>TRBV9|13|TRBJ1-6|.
TGTGCCAGCAGCCTCCGAAGGGGTTCACCCCTCCACTTT
CASSLRRGSPLHF
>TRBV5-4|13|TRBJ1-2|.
TGTGCCAGCAGCCCTACCGGGGACTATGGCTACACCTTC
CASSPTGDYGYTF
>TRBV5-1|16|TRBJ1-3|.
TGCGCCAGCAGCCGGGGGTCCGGTAGCTCTGGAAACACCATATATTTT
CASSRGSGSSGNTIYF
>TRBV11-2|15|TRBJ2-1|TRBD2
TGTGCCAGCAGCTTAGGCCTAGCGGGGACCTATGAGCAGTTCTTC
CASSLGLAGTYEQFF